One sample yielded the 19 T cell receptor beta chains listed below, sequenced in a study of human T cells and chemical hapten exposure. MiXCR, applied by TCRdb to the RACE reads, yields one record per CDR3 protein. This table holds more than 250,000 distinct CDR3 sequences, 7.5% to 9% found once. Time point reported: pre-sensitization, week 0. Documented treatment: therapeutic diphenylcyclopropenone sensitization with weekly scalp DPC. Material: whole blood, obtained in connection with sensitization to the hapten diphenylcyclopropenone (DPC). These receptors originate from a man between 18 and 35 years old with alopecia areata. Some clones in this sample may be carry-over from other donors' samples.

V and J are TRBV6-6 and TRBJ1-3; 7 nucleotides agree with TRBD1. The CDR3 runs 15 residues. After removal of 5 bases from V and 0 bases from J, the junction contained 4 bases not matched to a gene. CDR1 MNHNY and CDR2 SVGAGI come from the germline V gene (reference sequence). The CDR3 loop reads CASSPPGGSGNTIYF. The CDR3 DNA reads TGTGCCAGCAGTCCTCCAGGGGGCTCTGGAAACACCATATATTTT.

This clonotype was found many times. J is TRBJ1-1 and V is TRBV20-1; D unclear. Trimming took 5 bases from V and 1 from J, leaving 11 bases between them. The CDR3 spans 13 residues. Per germline, CDR1 DFQATT and CDR2 SNEGSKA (reference sequence). The CDR3 sequence: CSAPRWGNTEAFF. The CDR3, as DNA: TGCAGTGCTCCTAGGTGGGGGAACACTGAAGCTTTCTTT.

This clonotype came up many times. The germline gene is not matched at one end of the junction; a read error may be the cause. V usage is TRBV6-2 or TRBV6-3 and J usage is TRBJ2-1; D remains unclear. CDR1 MNHEY and CDR2 SVGEGT come from the germline V gene. The CDR3 spans 12 residues. CDR3 sequence reads: CASSLLVNEQFF. Here the CDR3 DNA reads TGCGCCAGCAGCTTGTTGGTTAATGAGCAGTTCTTC.

V gene TRBV7-3 combines with J gene TRBJ1-1; the match to TRBD1 covers 8 bases. With 4 bases clipped from V and 4 bases from J, the junction kept 8 bases outside the gene matches. The CDR3 covers 15 residues. The germline V gene encodes CDR1 SGHTA and CDR2 FQGTGA. The CDR3 bases are TGTGCCAGCAGCTCCTCAGGGGGCTATAGCACTGAAGCTTTCTTT. It encodes CASSSSGGYSTEAFF. The variable domain in full, with the rest retrieved from reference TRBV7-3 and TRBJ1-1, is GAGVSQTPSNKVTEKGKYVELRCDPISGHTALYWYRQSLGQGPEFLIYFQGTGAADDSGLPNDRFFAVRPEGSVSTLKIQRTERGDSAVYLCASSSSGGYSTEAFFGQGTRLTVV.

The chain joins TRBV7-7 to TRBJ2-5; no firm D call. The CDR3 contains 14 residues. The germline CDR1 and CDR2 sequences are SSHAT and FNYEAQ (reference sequence). V was trimmed by 1 base and J by 4 bases, leaving 10 bases between them. The CDR3 DNA reads as TGTGCCAGCAGCTTAGGTCCCCGCCGAGAGACCCAGTACTTC. Its protein product is CASSLGPRRETQYF.

The chain couples TRBV7-2 to TRBJ2-1; tentative D call: TRBD1 (6 bases). The CDR3 extends over 17 amino acids. Trimming took 4 bases from V and 6 from J, leaving 22 bases between them. Germline lookup yields CDR1 SGHTA and CDR2 FQGNSA. CDR3 nucleotide sequence: TGTGCCAGCAGCTCCCACAGCGCAGGGGCTCCTCTCAATGAGCAGTTCTTC. It encodes CASSSHSAGAPLNEQFF.

This clonotype was counted between two and nine times. The chain has TRBV5-1 and TRBJ1-1; D may be TRBD1 (5 bases). Germline V CDR1 and CDR2: SGHRS, YFSETQ. V was clipped by 0 bases and J by 1 base, with 10 bases between them. This CDR3 is 15 amino acids long. CDR3 DNA sequence: TGCGCCAGCAGCTTGGTCGACAGAACGAACACTGAAGCTTTCTTT. It is translated as CASSLVDRTNTEAFF.

This clonotype came up many times. The V gene is TRBV10-3, the J gene TRBJ2-2; D call uncertain. CDR3 length: 15 amino acids. V lost 7 bases to trimming and J lost 4 bases, with 16 bases between them. The V gene's germline CDR1 is ENHRY and CDR2 SYGVKD. The CDR3 region has the DNA TGTGCCATCACCTCGGACGGGCGGCGCACCGGGGAGCTGTTTTTT. Amino acid sequence: CAITSDGRRTGELFF.

There are a few counts of this clonotype. The chain has TRBV6-6 and TRBJ1-4; D is uncertain. The CDR3 runs to 13 residues. Trimming pared 6 bases from V and 4 bases from J, leaving 9 bases between. Per the germline V gene, CDR1 is MNHNY and CDR2 is SVGAGI (reference sequence). The CDR3 sequence: CASSWTDNEKLFF. In DNA form, the CDR3 reads TGTGCCAGCAGCTGGACGGATAATGAAAAACTGTTTTTT.

V gene TRBV10-3 combines with J gene TRBJ1-5, with D unclear. Germline V gene lookup returns CDR1 ENHRY and CDR2 SYGVKD. The ends were cut back, 0 bases at V and 2 bases at J, with 11 bases in the middle. This CDR3 has 16 residues. The CDR3 here is CAISESFGIRNQPQHF. Written as DNA, the CDR3 is TGTGCCATCAGTGAGTCGTTCGGGATTCGCAATCAGCCCCAGCATTTT.

This clonotype was observed many times. The V and J genes are TRBV29-1 and TRBJ2-1, with 11 bases aligning to TRBD1. Germline V CDR1 and CDR2: SQVTM, ANQGSEA. The CDR3 loop spans 16 amino acids. The J segment lost 6 bases and the V segment lost 7 bases, leaving 14 bases of the junction unmatched. The CDR3 nucleotides read TGCAGCGCCGAACAGATCGGGACAGGGGGACCCAATGAGCAGTTCTTC. Translation: CSAEQIGTGGPNEQFF.

The J gene is TRBJ2-3, the V gene TRBV27; 8 nucleotides line up with TRBD1. This CDR3 region has 15 residues. V gave up 5 bases and J gave up 2 bases; unmatched junction bases: 6. The germline gives CDR1 MNHEY, CDR2 SMNVEV (reference sequence). The CDR3 region has the DNA TGTGCCAGCAGTCCCCGGACAGGGACCACAGATACGCAGTATTTT. Translated, it gives CASSPRTGTTDTQYF.

The rearrangement uses TRBV7-9 and TRBJ1-1, with D unresolved. The CDR3 length is 16 residues. Trimming took 7 bases from V and 0 from J, leaving 18 bases between them. Germline CDR1 and CDR2: SEHNR and FQNEAQ (reference sequence). CDR3 bases: TGTGCCAGCAAAGACGTAGCTCAACCCATGAACACTGAAGCTTTCTTT. Amino acid sequence: CASKDVAQPMNTEAFF.

This clonotype appeared a few times. The chain couples TRBV12-5 to TRBJ1-1, with D possibly matching TRBD1 (5 bases). Trimming pared 3 bases from V and 5 bases from J, leaving 7 bases between. The CDR3 covers 12 residues. In germline, CDR1 is LGHNT, CDR2 FRNRAP. The CDR3 region is CASGLHRTEAFF. CDR3 coding DNA: TGTGCTAGTGGTTTACACAGGACTGAAGCTTTCTTT.

This chain joins TRBV28 and TRBJ1-1, with 9 bases lining up with TRBD1. CDR3 length: 14 residues. Germline V CDR1 and CDR2: MDHEN, SYDVKM. V shed 6 bases, J shed 6 bases, and the junction held 8 bases outside the gene matches. The DNA of the CDR3 is TGTGCCAGCAGAACACAGGGGGCTAGGGCTGAAGCTTTCTTT. It specifies CASRTQGARAEAFF.

This clonotype has a handful of counts. The rearrangement links TRBV11-2 to TRBJ1-2, with D hard to call. Germline V gives CDR1 SGHAT, CDR2 FQNNGV. The V and J ends lost 0 bases and 5 bases respectively, with 13 bases between them. CDR3 size: 15 residues. For the CDR3, the DNA is TGTGCCAGCAGCTTAGATCAGCGGTTACGGTATGGCTACACCTTC. Its translation is CASSLDQRLRYGYTF.

The chain employs TRBV4-1 and TRBJ2-7; TRBD1 matches 8 bases. Germline V CDR1 and CDR2: MGHRA, YSYEKL. Germline trimming cut 0 bases from V and 3 bases from J; bases unmatched to any gene: 10. CDR3 size: 17 residues. The CDR3 sequence is CASSQDPTGTGGYEQYF. DNA for the CDR3: TGCGCCAGCAGCCAAGACCCAACCGGGACAGGCGGCTACGAGCAGTACTTC.

This clonotype has just a few counts. V is TRBV6-6 and J is TRBJ1-3, with 7 bases matching TRBD1. Looked up from germline, CDR1 is MNHNY and CDR2 is SVGAGI (reference sequence). The J segment lost 0 bases and the V segment lost 7 bases, leaving 12 bases of the junction unmatched. The CDR3 is made up of 17 amino acids. The CDR3 spells CASNQDRTWSSGNTIYF. CDR3 coding DNA: TGTGCCAGCAACCAGGACAGGACGTGGAGCTCTGGAAACACCATATATTTT.

This clonotype appeared many times. The chain joins TRBV6-2 or TRBV6-3 to TRBJ2-7; maybe TRBD1 (6 bases). V was pared by 2 bases and J by 5 bases, with 7 bases between. The CDR3 is 12 amino acids. The V gene's germline CDR1 is MNHEY and CDR2 SVGEGT. The CDR3 is CASSYNRDEQYF. The DNA for the CDR3 is TGTGCCAGCAGTTACAACAGGGACGAGCAGTACTTC.